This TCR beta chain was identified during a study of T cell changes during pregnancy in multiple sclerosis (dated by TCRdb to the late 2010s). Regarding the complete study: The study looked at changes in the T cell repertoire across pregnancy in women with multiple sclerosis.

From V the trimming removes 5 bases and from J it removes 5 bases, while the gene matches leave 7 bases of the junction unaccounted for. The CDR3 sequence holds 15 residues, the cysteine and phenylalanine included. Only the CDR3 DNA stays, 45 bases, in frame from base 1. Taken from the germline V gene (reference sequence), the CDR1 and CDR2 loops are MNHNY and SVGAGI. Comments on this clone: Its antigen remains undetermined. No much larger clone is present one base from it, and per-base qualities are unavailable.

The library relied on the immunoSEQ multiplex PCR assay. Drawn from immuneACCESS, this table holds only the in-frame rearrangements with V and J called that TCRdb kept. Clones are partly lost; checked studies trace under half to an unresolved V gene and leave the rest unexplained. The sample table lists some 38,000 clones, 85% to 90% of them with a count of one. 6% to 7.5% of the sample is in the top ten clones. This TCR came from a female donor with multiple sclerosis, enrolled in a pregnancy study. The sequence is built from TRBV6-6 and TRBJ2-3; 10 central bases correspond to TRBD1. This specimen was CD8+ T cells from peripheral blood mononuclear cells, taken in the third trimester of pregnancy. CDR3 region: CASSPGTGAGDTQYF. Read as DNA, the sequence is TGTGCCAGCAGTCCCGGGACAGGGGCAGGAGATACGCAGTATTTT.